This TCR beta chain was documented in a study of cytomegalovirus exposure and HLA in healthy donors. The CDR3 runs 15 residues. Per the germline V gene, CDR1 is MNHEY and CDR2 is SVGAGI. The V and J ends lost 5 bases and 3 bases respectively, with 17 bases between them. A word on this clone: Its antigen is not identified.

In the PCR, 60 Vbeta and 13 Jbeta primers were used. Methods used by the authors: The count from a later analysis was about 80 million unique TCR beta chains, around 10 million of them shared. The method was immunoSEQ multiplex PCR; TCRdb's version includes in-frame clones alone and lacks a portion of them. Clone size and V and J calls were adopted from that table, with D and trimming inferred from the DNA. The data show 100,000 to 150,000 clones, over 60% seen once. Findings and limits, study-wide: There were several of the most significant clusters that appeared linked to common viral pathogens in a later analysis. Presence/absence analysis assumed near-uniform sequencing depth across donors.

The V and J genes are TRBV6-5 and TRBJ2-7; perhaps TRBD1 as D (7 bases). Specimen: PBMCs. The sequence was obtained from a woman aged 55 to 70 in good health and CMV-seropositive. CDR3 amino acids: CASSPQGRGSYEQYF. For the CDR3, the DNA is TGTGCCAGCAGTCCACAGGGGCGGGGTAGCTACGAGCAGTACTTC.